The rows below give T cell receptor beta chains drawn from one sample of a study of technical replicates of blood from several donors. Sequencing was performed with immunoSEQ multiplex PCR; in TCRdb, only in-frame clones are kept and a portion is missing. The sample holds 53,000 or so clones, just under 95% seen once. Sequences were obtained from PBMCs. These receptors came from a human donor in good health. Some clones in this sample may be carry-over from other donors' samples. Both conserved end residues are part of each CDR3. A D gene is named only where the DNA matches it firmly. Clone sizes are given selectively: once, few, many, or a class where the clone is expanded.

j_call v_call clone_size d_call cdr3_aa cdr3_nt
TRBJ1-2 TRBV7-9 NA NA CASSPLDKPGGGYTF TGTGCCAGCAGCCCCTTGGATAAGCCGGGGGGTGGCTACACCTTC
TRBJ1-6 TRBV7-2 NA TRBD1 CASSQAVGQYNSPLHF TGTGCCAGCAGCCAGGCGGTGGGACAGTATAATTCACCCCTCCACTTT
TRBJ2-7 TRBV4-3 NA TRBD1 CASSQDRAGGLYEQYF TGCGCCAGCAGCCAAGATAGGGCAGGGGGCCTTTACGAGCAGTACTTC
TRBJ1-2 TRBV27 NA TRBD1 CASSPRQGKDYGYTF TGTGCCAGCAGCCCGAGACAGGGAAAGGACTATGGCTACACCTTC
TRBJ2-3 TRBV6-4 few TRBD2 CASSDSVAGGSDTQYF TGTGCCAGCAGTGACTCGGTAGCGGGAGGGTCAGATACGCAGTATTTT
TRBJ1-2 TRBV18 NA NA CASSPTQNYGYTF TGTGCCAGCTCACCAACCCAGAACTATGGCTACACCTTC
TRBJ2-5 TRBV9 NA TRBD1 CASSVAAGTVQETQYF TGTGCCAGCAGCGTAGCTGCCGGGACAGTTCAAGAGACCCAGTACTTC
TRBJ1-1 TRBV30 NA NA CAWSPTQGRGDTEAFF TGTGCCTGGAGTCCAACCCAGGGGCGCGGCGACACTGAAGCTTTCTTT
TRBJ1-3 TRBV7-8 NA NA CASSLDRVSGNTIYF TGTGCCAGCAGCCTGGACAGAGTCTCTGGAAACACCATATATTTT
TRBJ2-7 TRBV27 NA NA CAGTRGPYEQYF TGTGCCGGGACTCGGGGACCCTACGAGCAGTACTTC
TRBJ2-3 TRBV7-3 NA TRBD1 CASSPGGRSTDTQYF TGTGCCAGCAGCCCAGGGGGCCGCAGCACAGATACGCAGTATTTT
TRBJ2-7 TRBV4-2 NA TRBD2 CASSQDPSGRINEQYF TGTGCCAGCAGCCAAGACCCTAGCGGGAGAATAAACGAGCAGTACTTC
TRBJ1-1 TRBV6-6 once TRBD1 CASSSDRGLGNTEAFF TGTGCCAGCAGTAGCGACAGGGGGCTGGGGAACACTGAAGCTTTCTTT
TRBJ2-2 TRBV2 few TRBD1 CASKVTGVTGELFF TGTGCCAGCAAAGTGACAGGGGTCACCGGGGAGCTGTTTTTT
TRBJ1-2 TRBV19 NA NA CATLERQAPYGYTF TGTGCCACCTTAGAGCGACAGGCCCCTTATGGCTACACCTTC
TRBJ2-1 TRBV7-6 NA TRBD2 CASGGLLDNEQFF TGTGCCAGCGGGGGACTATTGGACAATGAGCAGTTCTTC
TRBJ1-1 TRBV29-1 NA TRBD1 CSVSGQQNTEAFF TGCAGCGTTTCGGGACAGCAGAACACTGAAGCTTTCTTT
TRBJ2-5 TRBV10-3 NA NA CAISEPRGGGETQYF TGTGCCATCAGTGAGCCCAGGGGTGGTGGGGAGACCCAGTACTTC
TRBJ2-5 TRBV5-1 NA TRBD1 CASSLTGGLQETQYF TGCGCCAGCAGCTTGACAGGGGGCCTCCAAGAGACCCAGTACTTC
TRBJ2-7 TRBV7-6 once NA CASSFTDSSSYEQYF TGTGCCAGCAGCTTCACCGACTCAAGCTCCTACGAGCAGTACTTC
TRBJ2-6 TRBV7-9 NA TRBD1 CASSDQGAPGANVLTF TGTGCCAGCAGCGATCAGGGGGCGCCTGGGGCCAACGTCCTGACTTTC
TRBJ2-5 TRBV5-4 NA TRBD1 CASSLSGTAYQETQYF TGTGCCAGCAGCTTATCCGGGACAGCCTACCAAGAGACCCAGTACTTC
TRBJ2-1 TRBV4-3 NA TRBD2 CASSHSAAGGSGPLNEQFF TGCGCCAGCAGCCACTCTGCAGCGGGGGGCTCTGGGCCTCTCAATGAGCAGTTCTTC
TRBJ2-5 TRBV5-1 NA TRBD2 CASSWSVAGGEETQYF TGCGCCAGCAGCTGGAGTGTAGCGGGAGGGGAAGAGACCCAGTACTTC
TRBJ2-3 TRBV4-2 NA NA CASSQEWASASTDTQYF TGTGCCAGCAGCCAAGAGTGGGCTAGCGCTAGCACAGATACGCAGTATTTT
TRBJ2-1 TRBV19 NA TRBD2 CASSIWTSGSYNEQFF TGTGCCAGTAGTATCTGGACTAGCGGGTCGTACAATGAGCAGTTCTTC
TRBJ2-5 TRBV5-4 NA NA CASSSGIGGKKETQYF TGTGCCAGCAGCTCCGGTATAGGCGGAAAAAAAGAGACCCAGTACTTC
TRBJ1-2 TRBV2 once NA CASSESDWARDGYTF TGTGCCAGCAGTGAATCTGATTGGGCGAGGGATGGCTACACCTTC
TRBJ1-6 TRBV10-1 NA TRBD1 CASSETLTGTGVDLRSPLHF TGCGCCAGCAGTGAGACCTTAACCGGGACAGGGGTTGATCTGCGATCACCCCTCCACTTT
TRBJ2-7 TRBV5-1 NA NA CASSLLPGLTYEQYF TGCGCCAGCAGCTTGTTACCAGGCTTAACCTACGAGCAGTACTTC
TRBJ2-3 TRBV4-1 NA TRBD2 CASSQVLAEYTDTQYF TGCGCCAGCAGCCAAGTGCTAGCGGAGTACACAGATACGCAGTATTTT
TRBJ1-5 TRBV27 once NA CASSLTRMSNQPQHF TGTGCCAGCAGTTTGACAAGAATGAGCAATCAGCCCCAGCATTTT
TRBJ1-2 TRBV10-3 NA NA CAISDPDRTANYGYTF TGTGCCATCAGTGACCCCGACAGAACGGCTAACTATGGCTACACCTTC
TRBJ2-3 TRBV5-1 NA TRBD2 CASSLLAGGTPDTQYF TGCGCCAGCAGCTTGTTAGCGGGGGGTACCCCAGATACGCAGTATTTT
TRBJ2-7 TRBV6-1 many NA CASSEGGEAYEQYF TGTGCCAGCAGTGAAGGGGGGGAAGCCTACGAGCAGTACTTC
TRBJ2-1 TRBV5-1 NA TRBD2 CASSLGRLAGNNEQFF TGCGCCAGCAGCTTGGGGAGGCTAGCGGGTAACAATGAGCAGTTCTTC
TRBJ1-3 TRBV29-1 once TRBD1 CSVSGTGGSERNTIYF TGCAGCGTTTCCGGGACAGGGGGGTCAGAACGAAACACCATATATTTT
TRBJ2-2 TRBV7-2 once TRBD2 CASSLALVKRGPSDRAGELFF TGTGCCAGCAGCTTAGCCCTCGTGAAGCGGGGGCCCTCGGATAGGGCCGGGGAGCTGTTTTTT
TRBJ1-2 TRBV13 NA TRBD1 CASSLGTGGHYGYTF TGTGCCAGCAGCCTCGGGACAGGGGGCCACTATGGCTACACCTTC
TRBJ2-2 TRBV4-1 NA TRBD2 CASSQLADLANTGELFF TGCGCCAGCAGCCAACTAGCGGATTTAGCGAACACCGGGGAGCTGTTTTTT
TRBJ1-2 TRBV2 few NA CASSWEGQVSYGYTF TGTGCCAGCAGTTGGGAGGGACAAGTTTCCTATGGCTACACCTTC
TRBJ2-7 TRBV6-6 once NA CASSSSLGASYEQYF TGTGCCAGCAGTTCATCCTTGGGGGCCTCCTACGAGCAGTACTTC
TRBJ1-2 TRBV4-3 NA TRBD1 CASSQEAQGQGGGYTF TGCGCCAGCAGCCAAGAAGCCCAAGGACAGGGCGGAGGCTACACCTTC
TRBJ1-1 TRBV6-1 NA NA CASRGTSMNTEAFF TGTGCCAGCAGAGGGACAAGTATGAACACTGAAGCTTTCTTT
TRBJ2-3 TRBV6-5 once TRBD2 CASGDRGDTDTQYF TGTGCCAGCGGGGACCGGGGGGACACAGATACGCAGTATTTT
TRBJ2-2 TRBV2 NA NA CASSEGRLARGELFF TGTGCCAGCAGTGAAGGTCGGCTAGCTCGCGGGGAGCTGTTTTTT
TRBJ1-4 TRBV5-1 NA NA CASTYRDPTNEKLFF TGCGCCAGCACGTACAGAGATCCAACTAATGAAAAACTGTTTTTT
TRBJ2-3 TRBV7-2 NA TRBD1 CASSDRGTADTQYF TGTGCCAGCAGCGACAGGGGAACGGCAGATACGCAGTATTTT
TRBJ1-1 TRBV2 NA NA CASSGDRKNTEAFF TGTGCCAGCAGTGGTGACAGGAAGAACACTGAAGCTTTCTTT
TRBJ2-7 TRBV5-4 NA NA CASSLGTKFYEQYF TGTGCCAGCAGCTTAGGGACAAAGTTCTACGAGCAGTACTTC
TRBJ2-7 TRBV10-3 NA TRBD1 CATGGGQGSSYEQYF TGTGCCACCGGCGGCGGACAGGGGAGCTCCTACGAGCAGTACTTC
TRBJ1-2 TRBV29-1 NA NA CSALTGLAGYGYTF TGCAGCGCACTAACAGGTCTCGCCGGGTATGGCTACACCTTC
TRBJ2-1 TRBV7-2 few NA CASSLVGDEQFF TGTGCCAGCAGCTTAGTCGGGGATGAGCAGTTCTTC
TRBJ1-1 TRBV4-3 NA TRBD1 CASSQAWDSMNTEAFF TGCGCCAGCAGCCAAGCTTGGGACAGTATGAACACTGAAGCTTTCTTT
TRBJ2-6 TRBV27 NA NA CASSFSLSGANVLTF TGTGCCAGCAGTTTTTCCCTCTCTGGGGCCAACGTCCTGACTTTC
TRBJ2-3 TRBV5-1 NA TRBD2 CASSFGGGAADTQYF TGCGCCAGCAGCTTTGGCGGGGGGGCTGCAGATACGCAGTATTTT
TRBJ2-3 TRBV5-1 NA TRBD2 CASSRAGGPGTDTQYF TGCGCCAGCAGCCGAGCGGGGGGGCCGGGCACAGATACGCAGTATTTT
TRBJ2-1 TRBV7-2 NA TRBD2 CASSLDSGRSYNEQFF TGTGCCAGCAGCTTAGATAGCGGGAGGTCTTACAATGAGCAGTTCTTC
TRBJ2-3 TRBV7-2 NA NA CASSAGGGTGDTQYF TGTGCCAGCAGCGCCGGTGGCGGGACTGGAGATACGCAGTATTTT
TRBJ2-1 TRBV5-1 NA TRBD2 CASSFGLAGVVEQFF TGCGCCAGCAGTTTCGGACTAGCGGGAGTGGTTGAGCAGTTCTTC